This is a list of T cell receptor beta chains from one sample in a study of cytomegalovirus exposure and HLA in healthy donors. TCRdb's copy holds only in-frame clones and misses some; the assay was immunoSEQ multiplex PCR. The sample has 250,000 to 350,000 clones; about 75% are singletons. Sequenced input: PBMCs. Receptors originate from a female donor in good health and CMV-seronegative. CDR3s include the opening cysteine and the closing phenylalanine or tryptophan. Fields, in order: clone size, V gene, J gene, D gene, CDR3 protein, CDR3 DNA. A D gene is named only where the DNA matches it firmly. Not all rows give a size; the values are once, few, many and, for expanded clones, a class.

>once|TRBV7-6|TRBJ2-7|.
CASSLGAHYEQYF
TGTGCCAGCAGCTTGGGCGCGCACTACGAGCAGTACTTC
>few|TRBV5-1|TRBJ2-3|TRBD2
CASGTSGRDTQYF
TGCGCCAGCGGGACTAGCGGGAGAGATACGCAGTATTTT
>.|TRBV30|TRBJ2-3|TRBD2
CAWGVSGSRTDTQYF
TGTGCCTGGGGCGTTAGCGGGAGTAGAACAGATACGCAGTATTTT
>.|TRBV9|TRBJ2-3|TRBD2
CASSPHVAGITDTQYF
TGTGCCAGCAGCCCTCATGTAGCGGGGATCACAGATACGCAGTATTTT
>.|TRBV13|TRBJ2-7|TRBD1
CASSPGQTYEQYF
TGTGCCAGCAGCCCGGGACAGACATACGAGCAGTACTTC
>.|TRBV28|TRBJ2-3|.
CASSLYRTASTDTQYF
TGTGCCAGCAGTTTATACAGGACGGCTAGCACAGATACGCAGTATTTT
>.|TRBV2|TRBJ1-5|.
CASRTQVPNQPQHF
TGTGCCAGCAGAACTCAGGTTCCAAATCAGCCCCAGCATTTT
>.|TRBV30|TRBJ1-3|.
CAWSPTRSSGNTIYF
TGTGCCTGGAGCCCCACGAGGAGCTCTGGAAACACCATATATTTT
>.|TRBV28|TRBJ2-4|.
CASSFPLEPIF
TGTGCCAGCAGTTTCCCCCTCGAGCCGATTTTC
>.|TRBV2|TRBJ2-7|TRBD1
CATGQGLVGSYEQYF
TGTGCCACCGGACAGGGACTCGTAGGCTCCTACGAGCAGTACTTC
>.|TRBV5-1|TRBJ1-2|.
CASSRPGEGYTF
TGCGCCAGCAGCCGACCGGGGGAAGGCTACACCTTC